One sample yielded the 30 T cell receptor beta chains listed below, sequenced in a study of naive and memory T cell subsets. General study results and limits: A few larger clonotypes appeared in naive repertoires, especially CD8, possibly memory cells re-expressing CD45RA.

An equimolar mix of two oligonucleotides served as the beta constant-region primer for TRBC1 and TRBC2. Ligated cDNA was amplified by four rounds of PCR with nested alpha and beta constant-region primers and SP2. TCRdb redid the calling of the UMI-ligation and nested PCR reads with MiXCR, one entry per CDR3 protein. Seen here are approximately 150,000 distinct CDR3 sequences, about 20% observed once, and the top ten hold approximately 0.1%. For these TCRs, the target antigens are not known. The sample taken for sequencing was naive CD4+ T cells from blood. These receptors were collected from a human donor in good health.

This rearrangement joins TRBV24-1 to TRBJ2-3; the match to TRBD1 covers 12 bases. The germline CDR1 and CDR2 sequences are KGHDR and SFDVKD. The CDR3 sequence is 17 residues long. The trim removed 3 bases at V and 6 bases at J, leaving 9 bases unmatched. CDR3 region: CATSDPMGTGGYDTQYF. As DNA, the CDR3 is TGTGCCACCAGTGATCCCATGGGGACAGGGGGCTACGATACGCAGTATTTT.

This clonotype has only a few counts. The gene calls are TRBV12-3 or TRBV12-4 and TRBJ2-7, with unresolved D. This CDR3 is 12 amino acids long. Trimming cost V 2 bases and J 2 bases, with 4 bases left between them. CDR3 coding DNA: TGTGCCAGCAGTTTAACAACCTACGAGCAGTACTTC. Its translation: CASSLTTYEQYF.

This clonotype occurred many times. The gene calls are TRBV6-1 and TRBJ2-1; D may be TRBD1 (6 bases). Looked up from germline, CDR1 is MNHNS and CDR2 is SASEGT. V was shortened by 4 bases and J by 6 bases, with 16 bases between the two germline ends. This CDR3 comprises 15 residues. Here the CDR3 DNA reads TGTGCCAGCAGTGTAGGACAGTTTCTTCCCAATGAGCAGTTCTTC. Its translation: CASSVGQFLPNEQFF.

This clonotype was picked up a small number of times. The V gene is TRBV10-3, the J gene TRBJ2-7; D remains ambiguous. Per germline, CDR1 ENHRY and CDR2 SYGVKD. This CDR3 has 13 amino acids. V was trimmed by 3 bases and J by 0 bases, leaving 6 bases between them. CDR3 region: CAISDDFSYEQYF. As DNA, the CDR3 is TGTGCCATCAGTGATGACTTCTCCTACGAGCAGTACTTC.

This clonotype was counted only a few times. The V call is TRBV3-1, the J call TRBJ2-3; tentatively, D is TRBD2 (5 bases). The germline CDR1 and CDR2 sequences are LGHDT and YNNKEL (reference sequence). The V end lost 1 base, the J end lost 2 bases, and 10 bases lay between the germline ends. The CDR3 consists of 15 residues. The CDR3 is CASSQGIAPTDTQYF. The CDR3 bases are TGTGCCAGCAGCCAAGGTATAGCGCCCACAGATACGCAGTATTTT.

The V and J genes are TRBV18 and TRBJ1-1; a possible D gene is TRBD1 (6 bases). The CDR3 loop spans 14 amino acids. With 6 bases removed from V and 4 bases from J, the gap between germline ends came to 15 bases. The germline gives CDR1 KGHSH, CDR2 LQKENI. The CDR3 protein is CASSLKTGSTEAFF. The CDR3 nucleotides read TGTGCCAGCTCCCTGAAGACAGGATCCACTGAAGCTTTCTTT.

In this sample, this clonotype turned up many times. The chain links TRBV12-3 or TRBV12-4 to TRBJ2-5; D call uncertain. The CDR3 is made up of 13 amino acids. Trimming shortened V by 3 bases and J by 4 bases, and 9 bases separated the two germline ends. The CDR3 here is CASSFKGRETQYF. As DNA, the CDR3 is TGTGCCAGCAGTTTTAAAGGCCGAGAGACCCAGTACTTC.

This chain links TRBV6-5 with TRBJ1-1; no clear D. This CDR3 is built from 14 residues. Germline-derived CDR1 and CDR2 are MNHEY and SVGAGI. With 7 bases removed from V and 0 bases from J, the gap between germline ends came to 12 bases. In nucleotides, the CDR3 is TGTGCCAGCACTCGGGCAGGCCTGAACACTGAAGCTTTCTTT. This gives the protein CASTRAGLNTEAFF.

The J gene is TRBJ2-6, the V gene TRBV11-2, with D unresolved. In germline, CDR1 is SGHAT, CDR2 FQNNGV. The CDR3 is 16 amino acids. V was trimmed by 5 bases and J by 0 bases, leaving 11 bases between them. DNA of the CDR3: TGTGCCAGCAGCGAAATACGCGGCTCTGGGGCCAACGTCCTGACTTTC. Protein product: CASSEIRGSGANVLTF.

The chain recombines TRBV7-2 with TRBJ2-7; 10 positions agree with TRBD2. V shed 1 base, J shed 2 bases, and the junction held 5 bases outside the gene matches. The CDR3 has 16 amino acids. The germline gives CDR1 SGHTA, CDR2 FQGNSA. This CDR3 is CASSLGPLAGAYEQYF. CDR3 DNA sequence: TGTGCCAGCAGCTTAGGACCTCTAGCGGGGGCCTACGAGCAGTACTTC. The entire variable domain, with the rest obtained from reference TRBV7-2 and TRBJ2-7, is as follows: GAGVSQSPSNKVTEKGKDVELRCDPISGHTALYWYRQSLGQGLEFLIYFQGNSAPDKSGLPSDRFSAERTGGSVSTLTIQRTQQEDSAVYLCASSLGPLAGAYEQYFGPGTRLTVT.

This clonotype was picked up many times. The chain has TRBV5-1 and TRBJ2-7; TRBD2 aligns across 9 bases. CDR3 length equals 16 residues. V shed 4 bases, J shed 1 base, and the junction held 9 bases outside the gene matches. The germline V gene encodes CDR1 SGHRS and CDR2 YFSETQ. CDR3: CASSPGLAPNSYEQYF. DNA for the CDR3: TGCGCCAGCAGCCCAGGACTAGCGCCCAATTCCTACGAGCAGTACTTC.

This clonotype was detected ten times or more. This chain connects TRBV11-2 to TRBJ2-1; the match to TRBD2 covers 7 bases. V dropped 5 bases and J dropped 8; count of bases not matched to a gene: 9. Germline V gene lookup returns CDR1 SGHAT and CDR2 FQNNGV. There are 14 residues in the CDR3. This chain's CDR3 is CASSVGTTVDEQFF. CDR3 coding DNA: TGTGCCAGCAGCGTGGGGACTACAGTCGATGAGCAGTTCTTC.

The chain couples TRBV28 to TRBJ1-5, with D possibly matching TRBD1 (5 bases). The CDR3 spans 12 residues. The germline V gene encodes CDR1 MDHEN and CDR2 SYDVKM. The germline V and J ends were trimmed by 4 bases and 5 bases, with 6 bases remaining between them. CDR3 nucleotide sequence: TGTGCCAGCAGTTGGGGCGATCAGCCCCAGCATTTT. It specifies CASSWGDQPQHF.

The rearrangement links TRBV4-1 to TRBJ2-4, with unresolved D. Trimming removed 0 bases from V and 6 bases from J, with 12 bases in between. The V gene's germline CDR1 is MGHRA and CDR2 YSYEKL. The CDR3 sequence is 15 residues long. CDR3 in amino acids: CASSQDFARRNIQYF. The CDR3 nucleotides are TGCGCCAGCAGCCAAGATTTCGCCCGGAGAAACATTCAGTACTTC.

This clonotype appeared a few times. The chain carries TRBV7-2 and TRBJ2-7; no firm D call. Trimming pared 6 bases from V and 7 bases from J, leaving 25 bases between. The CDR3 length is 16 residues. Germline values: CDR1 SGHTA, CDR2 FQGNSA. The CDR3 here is CASSYAPTVMYGEQYF. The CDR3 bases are TGTGCCAGCAGTTACGCCCCCACAGTGATGTATGGAGAGCAGTACTTC.

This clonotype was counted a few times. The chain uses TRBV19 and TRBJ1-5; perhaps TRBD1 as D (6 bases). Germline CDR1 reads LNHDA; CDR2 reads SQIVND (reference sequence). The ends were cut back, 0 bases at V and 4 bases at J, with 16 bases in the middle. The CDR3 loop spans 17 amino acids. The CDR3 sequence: CASSIDTSDRRNQPQHF. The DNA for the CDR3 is TGTGCCAGTAGTATAGATACCTCGGACAGAAGGAATCAGCCCCAGCATTTT.

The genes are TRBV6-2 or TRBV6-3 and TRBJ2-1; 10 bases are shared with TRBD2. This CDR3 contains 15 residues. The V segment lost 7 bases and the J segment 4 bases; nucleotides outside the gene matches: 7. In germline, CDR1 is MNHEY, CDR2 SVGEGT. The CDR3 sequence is CASTQGLAVYNEQFF. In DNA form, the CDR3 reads TGTGCCAGCACCCAAGGACTAGCGGTTTACAATGAGCAGTTCTTC.

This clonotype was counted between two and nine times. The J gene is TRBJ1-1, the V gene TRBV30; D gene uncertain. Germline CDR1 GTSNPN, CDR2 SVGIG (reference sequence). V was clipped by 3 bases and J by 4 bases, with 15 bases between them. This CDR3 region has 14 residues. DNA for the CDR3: TGTGCCTGGAGGGGAGGGAGCGTGGGCACTGAAGCTTTCTTT. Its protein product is CAWRGGSVGTEAFF. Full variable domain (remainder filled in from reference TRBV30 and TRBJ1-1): SQTIHQWPATLVQPVGSPLSLECTVEGTSNPNLYWYRQAAGRGLQLLFYSVGIGQISSEVPQNLSASRPQDRQFILSSKKLLLSDSGFYLCAWRGGSVGTEAFFGQGTRLTVV.

The CDR3 region is CASSYDGGGTEAFF. The CDR3 nucleotides are TGTGCCAGCAGTTACGACGGAGGGGGCACTGAAGCTTTCTTT. The rearrangement joins TRBV6-5 to TRBJ1-1; D might be TRBD1 (6 bases). V dropped 2 bases and J dropped 4 bases, with 11 bases sitting between them. Germline V gives CDR1 MNHEY, CDR2 SVGAGI. The length of the CDR3 is 14 residues.

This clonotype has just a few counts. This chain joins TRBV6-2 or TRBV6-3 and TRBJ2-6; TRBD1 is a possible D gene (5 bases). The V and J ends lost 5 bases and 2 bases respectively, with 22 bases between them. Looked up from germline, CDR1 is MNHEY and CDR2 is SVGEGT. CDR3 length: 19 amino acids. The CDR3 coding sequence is TGTGCCAGCAGTCCCATGAGACAGTGGATAGAAGCTGGGGCCAACGTCCTGACTTTC. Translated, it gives CASSPMRQWIEAGANVLTF.

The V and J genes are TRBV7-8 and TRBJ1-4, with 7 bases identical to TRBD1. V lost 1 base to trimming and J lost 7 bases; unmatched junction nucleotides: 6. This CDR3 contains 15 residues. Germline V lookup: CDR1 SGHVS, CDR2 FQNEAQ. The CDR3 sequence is CASSLGIGGGEKLFF. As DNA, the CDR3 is TGTGCCAGCAGCTTAGGGATAGGGGGCGGTGAAAAACTGTTTTTT.

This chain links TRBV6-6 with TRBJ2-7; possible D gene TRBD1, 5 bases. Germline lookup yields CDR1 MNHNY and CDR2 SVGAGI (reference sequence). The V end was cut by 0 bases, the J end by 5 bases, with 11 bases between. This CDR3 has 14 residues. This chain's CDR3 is CASSYSTRVHEQYF. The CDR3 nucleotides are TGTGCCAGCAGTTACTCGACCAGGGTCCACGAGCAGTACTTC.

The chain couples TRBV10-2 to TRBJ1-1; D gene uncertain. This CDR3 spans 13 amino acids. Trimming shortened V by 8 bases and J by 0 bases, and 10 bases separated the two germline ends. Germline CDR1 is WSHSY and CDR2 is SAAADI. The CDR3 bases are TGCGCCAGCCGGGAGCCTATGAACACTGAAGCTTTCTTT. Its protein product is CASREPMNTEAFF.

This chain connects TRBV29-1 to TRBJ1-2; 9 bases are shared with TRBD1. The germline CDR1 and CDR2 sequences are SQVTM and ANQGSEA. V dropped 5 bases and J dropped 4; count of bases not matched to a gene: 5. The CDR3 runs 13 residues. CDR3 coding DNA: TGCAGCGTTAAACAGGGGGCCGGCTATGGCTACACCTTC. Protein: CSVKQGAGYGYTF.

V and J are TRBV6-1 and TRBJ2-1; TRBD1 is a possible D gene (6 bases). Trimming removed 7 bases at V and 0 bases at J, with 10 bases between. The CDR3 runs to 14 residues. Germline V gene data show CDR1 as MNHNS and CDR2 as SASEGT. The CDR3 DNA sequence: TGTGCCAGCAACCAGGGGAGCTCCTACAATGAGCAGTTCTTC. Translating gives CASNQGSSYNEQFF.

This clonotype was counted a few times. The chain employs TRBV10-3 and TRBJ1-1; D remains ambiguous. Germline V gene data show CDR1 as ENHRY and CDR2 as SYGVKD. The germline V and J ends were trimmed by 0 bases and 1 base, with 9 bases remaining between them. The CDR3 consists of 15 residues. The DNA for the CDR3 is TGTGCCATCAGTGAGTCCCCAGGATGGAACACTGAAGCTTTCTTT. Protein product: CAISESPGWNTEAFF.

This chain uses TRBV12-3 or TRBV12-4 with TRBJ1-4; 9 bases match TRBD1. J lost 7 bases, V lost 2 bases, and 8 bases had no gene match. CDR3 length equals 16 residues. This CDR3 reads CASSLMTGGRGEKLFF. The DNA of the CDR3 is TGTGCCAGCAGTTTAATGACAGGGGGAAGGGGTGAAAAACTGTTTTTT.

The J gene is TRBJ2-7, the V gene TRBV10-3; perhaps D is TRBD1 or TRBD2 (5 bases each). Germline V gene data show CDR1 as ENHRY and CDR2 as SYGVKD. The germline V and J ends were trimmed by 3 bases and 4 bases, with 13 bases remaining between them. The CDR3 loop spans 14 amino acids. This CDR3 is CAISEWGNQYEQYF. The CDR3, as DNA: TGTGCCATCAGTGAATGGGGGAACCAGTACGAGCAGTACTTC.

The CDR3 region is CASSQQTYEQYF. Written as DNA, the CDR3 is TGTGCCAGCAGCCAACAAACCTACGAGCAGTACTTC. The rearrangement joins TRBV7-2 to TRBJ2-7; no firm D call. This CDR3 is built from 12 residues. Germline CDR1 SGHTA, CDR2 FQGNSA. Trimming cost V 5 bases and J 2 bases, with 7 bases left between them. The full variable domain, completed using reference TRBV7-2 and TRBJ2-7, is GAGVSQSPSNKVTEKGKDVELRCDPISGHTALYWYRQSLGQGLEFLIYFQGNSAPDKSGLPSDRFSAERTGGSVSTLTIQRTQQEDSAVYLCASSQQTYEQYFGPGTRLTVT.

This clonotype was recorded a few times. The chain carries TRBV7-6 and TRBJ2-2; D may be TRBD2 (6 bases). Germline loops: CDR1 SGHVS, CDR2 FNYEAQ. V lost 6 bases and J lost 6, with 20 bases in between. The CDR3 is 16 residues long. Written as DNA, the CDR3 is TGTGCCAGCAGGGCCGGGAGAGAAGCCACCGCCGGGGAGCTGTTTTTT. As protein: CASRAGREATAGELFF.